The 21 T cell receptor beta chains reported below all come from one sample, sequenced in a study of long-term antiretroviral therapy in people with HIV. immunoSEQ v3.0 was run at survey level. The table came from immunoSEQ multiplex PCR; TCRdb's copy has only in-frame clones and leaves some out. Of 20,000 to 30,000 clones listed, about 80% are singletons. The sequencing here drew on unsorted PBMCs, taken 1.2 years after starting antiretroviral therapy. Receptor source: a woman aged 40 to 50 with HIV.

This clone was detected a few times. The chain carries TRBV9 and TRBJ1-2; D is uncertain. Germline CDR1 reads SGDLS; CDR2 reads YYNGEE. V was pared by 1 base and J by 6 bases, with 10 bases between. The length of the CDR3 is 13 residues. CDR3 region: CASSVTARDGYTF. The CDR3 DNA sequence: TGTGCCAGCAGCGTAACAGCGAGGGATGGCTACACCTTC.

The rearrangement joins TRBV11-3 to TRBJ2-6, with D possibly being TRBD1 (5 bases). V shed 1 base and J shed 1 base, with 5 bases lying between them. Germline V CDR1 and CDR2: SGHNT, YENEEA. This CDR3 spans 15 amino acids. CDR3 DNA sequence: TGTGCCAGCAGCTTAGCAGGGTCTGGGGCCAACGTCCTGACTTTC. Residues: CASSLAGSGANVLTF.

This clone turned up a few times. The chain carries TRBV7-9 and TRBJ2-5; TRBD1 matches at 7 bases. Germline CDR1 reads SEHNR; CDR2 reads FQNEAQ (reference sequence). The CDR3 runs to 16 residues. The trim removed 2 bases at V and 4 bases at J, leaving 10 bases unmatched. The CDR3 nucleotides read TGTGCCAGCAGCTTACCTACCACAGGGGATGGAGAGACCCAGTACTTC. Amino acids: CASSLPTTGDGETQYF.

This sequence joins TRBV10-3 and TRBJ2-1; 10 positions agree with TRBD2. The V segment lost 6 bases and the J segment 4 bases; nucleotides outside the gene matches: 3. The CDR3 runs to 14 residues. Germline lookup yields CDR1 ENHRY and CDR2 SYGVKD. The CDR3 nucleotides read TGTGCCATCAGAACTAGCGGGGATTACAATGAGCAGTTCTTC. This gives the protein CAIRTSGDYNEQFF.

CDR3 in amino acids: CASSSGQGWNYGYTF. The DNA for the CDR3 is TGTGCCAGCAGCTCGGGACAGGGGTGGAACTATGGCTACACCTTC. This rearrangement joins TRBV6-5 to TRBJ1-2, with 10 nucleotides matching TRBD1. The junction had 6 bases not matched to a gene; V was cut back by 6 bases and J by 2 bases. The germline V gene encodes CDR1 MNHEY and CDR2 SVGAGI. The CDR3 is 15 amino acids.

The chain carries TRBV18 and TRBJ2-3; perhaps TRBD1 as D (6 bases). The CDR3 consists of 15 residues. The V end was cut by 8 bases, the J end by 4 bases, with 19 bases between. Germline assignment: CDR1 KGHSH and CDR2 LQKENI. The CDR3 spells CASETIGGFADTQYF. DNA for the CDR3: TGTGCCAGCGAGACCATTGGGGGCTTCGCAGATACGCAGTATTTT.

The chain couples TRBV4-2 to TRBJ1-2; a weak D match, TRBD1 (5 bases). CDR3 size: 17 residues. V was pared by 4 bases and J by 6 bases, with 24 bases between. Per the germline V gene, CDR1 is LGHNA and CDR2 is YNFKEQ. In DNA form, the CDR3 reads TGTGCCAGCAGCCCACTGGGTGCTCCGGGGGAGGTGCATGGCTACACCTTC. Encoded protein: CASSPLGAPGEVHGYTF.

The chain has TRBV7-6 and TRBJ2-2; TRBD2 aligns across 9 bases. Germline trimming cut 5 bases from V and 4 bases from J; bases unmatched to any gene: 8. This CDR3 is 16 amino acids long. Germline-derived CDR1 and CDR2 are SGHVS and FNYEAQ. Here the CDR3 reads CASSISGRGSTGELFF. In nucleotides, the CDR3 is TGTGCCAGCAGCATTAGCGGGAGAGGGAGCACCGGGGAGCTGTTTTTT.

This chain links TRBV2 with TRBJ2-5; D is undetermined. Trimming stripped 1 base from V and 1 base from J, with 10 bases between. The CDR3 totals 15 residues. Looked up from germline, CDR1 is SNHLY and CDR2 is FYNNEI. The CDR3, as DNA: TGTGCCAGCAGTGAAGGGGAAGGGATCCAAGAGACCCAGTACTTC. Residues: CASSEGEGIQETQYF.

This chain joins TRBV10-1 and TRBJ2-7; tentatively, D is TRBD1 (6 bases). Germline V gene sequence: CDR1 WNHNN, CDR2 SYGVQD (reference sequence). The CDR3 length is 15 residues. The ends were cut back, 0 bases at V and 4 bases at J, with 13 bases in the middle. CDR3 residues: CASSESRGRGYEQYF. The CDR3 DNA reads TGCGCCAGCAGTGAGTCCCGCGGCAGGGGATACGAGCAGTACTTC.

This rearrangement joins TRBV6-5 to TRBJ2-1; TRBD1 matches 9 bases. Germline V gives CDR1 MNHEY, CDR2 SVGAGI. The CDR3 is 16 amino acids. Germline trimming cut 0 bases from V and 2 bases from J; bases unmatched to any gene: 2. In nucleotides, the CDR3 is TGTGCCAGCAGTTACTCTGACAGGGGGACCTACAATGAGCAGTTCTTC. It yields the protein CASSYSDRGTYNEQFF.

The CDR3 loop reads CACQNRGLAGYNEQFF. Written as DNA, the CDR3 is TGTGCCTGCCAAAACCGAGGACTAGCGGGCTACAATGAGCAGTTCTTC. The V call is TRBV30, the J call TRBJ2-1, with 11 bases fitting TRBD2. V lost 6 bases and J lost 3; bases outside the gene matches: 10. From germline, CDR1 is GTSNPN and CDR2 SVGIG (reference sequence). The CDR3 is made up of 16 amino acids.

This chain joins TRBV5-1 and TRBJ2-5, with D hard to call. This CDR3 has 12 residues. V was trimmed by 0 bases and J by 4 bases, leaving 4 bases between them. Germline-derived CDR1 and CDR2 are SGHRS and YFSETQ. The CDR3, as DNA: TGCGCCAGCAGCTTGGCCGTAGAGACCCAGTACTTC. The encoded protein is CASSLAVETQYF.

This sequence joins TRBV21-1 and TRBJ1-5. TRBV21-1 is an annotated pseudogene. The CDR3 totals 14 residues. The CDR3 loop is CASSESSRDQPQHF. CDR3 DNA sequence: TGTGCCAGCAGCGAATCATCCCGGGATCAGCCCCAGCATTTT.

This rearrangement joins TRBV11-3 to TRBJ1-1, with a tentative D call TRBD1 (6 bases). Per the germline V gene, CDR1 is SGHNT and CDR2 is YENEEA. Trimming shortened V by 7 bases and J by 1 base, and 16 bases separated the two germline ends. CDR3 length: 15 residues. This CDR3 reads CASTPRDTRNTEAFF. CDR3 DNA sequence: TGTGCCAGCACCCCTCGGGACACCCGGAACACTGAAGCTTTCTTT.

The chain uses TRBV6-5 and TRBJ1-6; TRBD1 matches 8 bases. Trimming removed 2 bases from V and 8 bases from J; junction bases left unmatched: 8. Germline V gene data show CDR1 as MNHEY and CDR2 as SVGAGI. The CDR3 runs to 16 residues. The DNA for the CDR3 is TGTGCCAGCAGTTACGCAGGGGGCGAGGGGTATTCACCCCTCCACTTT. Translated: CASSYAGGEGYSPLHF.

V gene TRBV6-5 combines with J gene TRBJ2-7; perhaps D is TRBD1 or TRBD2 (5 bases each). The CDR3 totals 14 residues. The V end lost 5 bases, the J end lost 3 bases, and 14 bases lay between the germline ends. Germline-derived CDR1 and CDR2 are MNHEY and SVGAGI. CDR3 nucleotide sequence: TGTGCCAGCAGTCCGGGGCCGTGGAACTACGAGCAGTACTTC. Translation: CASSPGPWNYEQYF.

The rearrangement uses TRBV7-8 and TRBJ1-1, with D possibly matching TRBD1 (5 bases). The germline V gene has CDR1 SGHVS and CDR2 FQNEAQ. The V end was cut by 5 bases, the J end by 12 bases, with 16 bases between. The CDR3 spans 12 residues. The CDR3 is CASSPSGTLTFF. DNA of the CDR3: TGTGCCAGCAGCCCTTCAGGGACGTTGACTTTCTTT.

The V and J genes are TRBV5-1 and TRBJ2-2; D unresolved. Germline values: CDR1 SGHRS, CDR2 YFSETQ. The CDR3 consists of 13 residues. Trimming removed 0 bases from V and 6 bases from J, with 6 bases in between. The CDR3 DNA follows: TGCGCCAGCAGCTTGGGGGGTCCCGGGGAGCTGTTTTTT. Translating it yields CASSLGGPGELFF.

J is TRBJ1-2 and V is TRBV10-2; D is perhaps TRBD1 (5 bases). V dropped 10 bases and J dropped 2 bases, with 8 bases sitting between them. The CDR3 totals 11 residues. The germline V gene has CDR1 WSHSY and CDR2 SAAADI. The CDR3 protein is CATEGNYGYTF. DNA of the CDR3: TGCGCCACGGAGGGGAACTATGGCTACACCTTC.

This rearrangement joins TRBV30 to TRBJ1-1; 9 positions match TRBD1. The junction had 8 bases not matched to a gene; V was cut back by 0 bases and J by 6 bases. The CDR3 consists of 15 residues. The germline gives CDR1 GTSNPN, CDR2 SVGIG (reference sequence). The CDR3 here is CAWSVLGTGLSEAFF. As DNA, the CDR3 is TGTGCCTGGAGTGTACTCGGGACAGGGTTATCTGAAGCTTTCTTT.